Below are 27 T cell receptor beta chains sequenced from a single sample in a study of T cell responses to AZD1222 COVID-19 vaccine. The data were produced by immunoSEQ multiplex PCR, yet TCRdb's version contains in-frame clones alone and is incomplete. The profile shows just over 70,000 clones, 85% of them singletons. The material was peripheral blood, obtained on day 0 of AZD1222 vaccination. Receptors originate from an adult in good health.

CDR3 residues: CASSLLPGQGTFGAFF. The CDR3 DNA reads as TGTGCCAGCAGCTTGCTACCGGGACAGGGCACCTTCGGAGCTTTCTTT. The chain joins TRBV7-2 to TRBJ1-1; 9 bases map to TRBD1. V shed 3 bases, J shed 10 bases, and the junction held 15 bases outside the gene matches. Germline CDR1 reads SGHTA; CDR2 reads FQGNSA. The CDR3 is 16 amino acids. Full variable domain (outside the CDR3, taken from reference TRBV7-2 and TRBJ1-1): GAGVSQSPSNKVTEKGKDVELRCDPISGHTALYWYRQSLGQGLEFLIYFQGNSAPDKSGLPSDRFSAERTGGSVSTLTIQRTQQEDSAVYLCASSLLPGQGTFGAFFGQGTRLTVV.

CDR3 nucleotides: TGCGCCAGCAGCCAAGATCCAGCGGGGTATCGTCAACAAGAGACCCAGTACTTC. Translating gives CASSQDPAGYRQQETQYF. The rearrangement uses TRBV4-1 and TRBJ2-5, with 7 nucleotides matching TRBD2. Germline-derived CDR1 and CDR2 are MGHRA and YSYEKL. Trimming took 0 bases from V and 2 from J; bases not matched to a gene: 12. The CDR3 has 18 residues.

This clone was seen a few times. The V and J genes are TRBV6-5 and TRBJ2-7, with D maybe TRBD1 (6 bases). V lost 11 bases and J 1 base, leaving 12 bases between the germline ends. The CDR3 has 12 residues. Germline CDR1 MNHEY, CDR2 SVGAGI. The CDR3, as DNA: TGTGCCGCGACAGGTAATTCCTACGAGCAGTACTTC. Translation gives CAATGNSYEQYF.

The chain combines TRBV6-1 with TRBJ2-2, with D possibly being TRBD1 (6 bases). Trimming pared 1 base from V and 2 bases from J, leaving 11 bases between. This CDR3 contains 16 residues. Germline V gives CDR1 MNHNS, CDR2 SASEGT. CDR3 DNA: TGTGCCAGCAGTGAAGGCAGGGGAGTAAACACCGGGGAGCTGTTTTTT. It codes for CASSEGRGVNTGELFF.

This sequence joins TRBV6-6 and TRBJ2-1; D not certain. The germline gives CDR1 MNHNY, CDR2 SVGAGI (reference sequence). The CDR3 spans 11 residues. The V gene lost 7 bases and the J gene lost 4 bases, with 5 bases spanning the gap. The CDR3 nucleotides read TGTGCCAGCACAGATTACAATGAGCAGTTCTTC. Encoded protein: CASTDYNEQFF.

Of note for this clone: The sample holds other DNA sequences that translate to the same CDR3. The V and J genes are TRBV20-1 and TRBJ1-2; no clear D. Germline lookup yields CDR1 DFQATT and CDR2 SNEGSKA (reference sequence). V lost 6 bases and J 0 bases, leaving 2 bases between the germline ends. The CDR3 has 10 amino acids. The CDR3, as DNA: TGCAGTGCCCCTAACTATGGCTACACCTTC. Amino acids: CSAPNYGYTF.

V and J are TRBV2 and TRBJ1-3, with D possibly TRBD1 on 5 matching bases. The germline V gene has CDR1 SNHLY and CDR2 FYNNEI. CDR3 size: 13 residues. V was cut by 4 bases and J by 2 bases, with 6 bases left in between. The DNA of the CDR3 is TGTGCCAGCAGTGGGGGACCTGGAAACACCATATATTTT. Residues: CASSGGPGNTIYF.

This sequence joins TRBV19 and TRBJ2-7, with D perhaps TRBD2 (6 bases). Germline CDR1 is LNHDA and CDR2 is SQIVND (reference sequence). V lost 7 bases and J lost 9, with 19 bases in between. This CDR3 region has 13 residues. The CDR3 sequence is CASTGEPKNGQYF. CDR3 nucleotide sequence: TGTGCCAGTACGGGGGAACCCAAAAACGGGCAGTACTTC.

This sequence joins TRBV6-1 and TRBJ2-7; D not resolved. CDR3 size: 14 residues. Germline loops: CDR1 MNHNS, CDR2 SASEGT. The ends were cut back, 1 base at V and 5 bases at J, with 12 bases in the middle. The CDR3 nucleotides are TGTGCCAGCAGTGAAGGCGCAGTTCCGAACGAGCAGTACTTC. This codes for CASSEGAVPNEQYF.

CDR3 loop: CSAAWNNEQFF. The CDR3 region has the DNA TGCAGTGCTGCCTGGAACAATGAGCAGTTCTTC. The chain uses TRBV20-1 and TRBJ2-1, with unresolved D. Trimming shortened V by 5 bases and J by 5 bases, and 7 bases separated the two germline ends. CDR3 length equals 11 residues. In germline, CDR1 is DFQATT, CDR2 SNEGSKA (reference sequence).

This chain joins TRBV5-1 and TRBJ1-4; 9 bases fit TRBD1. The CDR3 has 17 residues. CDR1 and CDR2 from the germline V gene are SGHRS and YFSETQ. Germline trimming cut 4 bases from V and 2 bases from J; bases unmatched to any gene: 9. The CDR3 region has the DNA TGCGCCAGCAGCCAAGGGACAGGGACAATCACTAATGAAAAACTGTTTTTT. Translating it yields CASSQGTGTITNEKLFF.

The gene calls are TRBV7-9 and TRBJ1-4; D gene uncertain. There are 14 residues in the CDR3. The V and J ends lost 0 bases and 6 bases respectively, with 8 bases between them. Germline V gene sequence: CDR1 SEHNR, CDR2 FQNEAQ (reference sequence). The CDR3 DNA follows: TGTGCCAGCAGCTTAGCAGGAGTGGATGAAAAACTGTTTTTT. Its translation is CASSLAGVDEKLFF.

This clone showed up just a few times. The chain recombines TRBV5-5 with TRBJ1-4, with a possible D match to TRBD1 (5 bases). The germline gives CDR1 SGHKS, CDR2 YYEKEE (reference sequence). V lost 2 bases and J lost 7, with 12 bases in between. This CDR3 is 14 amino acids long. This CDR3 is CASSLFREAEKLFF. The CDR3 nucleotides are TGTGCCAGCAGCTTATTCAGGGAGGCTGAAAAACTGTTTTTT. The variable domain in full, with the rest retrieved from reference TRBV5-5 and TRBJ1-4, is DAGVTQSPTHLIKTRGQQVTLRCSPISGHKSVSWYQQVLGQGPQFIFQYYEKEERGRGNFPDRFSARQFPNYSSELNVNALLLGDSALYLCASSLFREAEKLFFGSGTQLSVL.

V and J are TRBV4-1 and TRBJ1-4, with unresolved D. CDR3 length: 15 amino acids. V lost 1 base and J 4 bases, leaving 10 bases between the germline ends. CDR1 and CDR2 (germline): MGHRA, YSYEKL. The chain's CDR3 is CASSQVQKNNEKLFF. The CDR3 DNA reads as TGCGCCAGCAGCCAAGTGCAGAAGAATAATGAAAAACTGTTTTTT.

The chain is built from TRBV27 and TRBJ2-3; perhaps TRBD2 as D (6 bases). The germline gives CDR1 MNHEY, CDR2 SMNVEV (reference sequence). Trimming cost V 5 bases and J 7 bases, with 16 bases left between them. The CDR3 has 14 residues. The CDR3 DNA reads TGTGCCAGCAGTCCTAACTCGGGACTCAATACGCAGTATTTT. As protein: CASSPNSGLNTQYF.

The chain combines TRBV9 with TRBJ1-2; D call uncertain. The CDR3 length is 11 residues. Trimming cost V 5 bases and J 3 bases, with 5 bases left between them. The V gene's germline CDR1 is SGDLS and CDR2 YYNGEE. CDR3 sequence (DNA): TGTGCCAGCAGGGGCGACTATGGCTACACCTTC. This codes for CASRGDYGYTF.

V usage is TRBV7-6 and J usage is TRBJ2-4; 7 nucleotides agree with TRBD2. Per the germline V gene, CDR1 is SGHVS and CDR2 is FNYEAQ. This CDR3 has 14 residues. V was clipped by 5 bases and J by 6 bases; unmatched bases: 7. DNA of the CDR3: TGTGCCAGCAGCCCTGGGGCTAGCGGAAACATTCAGTACTTC. It codes for CASSPGASGNIQYF.

Notes on this clone: Within the sample, other DNA sequences also encode this same CDR3. V gene TRBV9 combines with J gene TRBJ2-2; D gene uncertain. CDR1 is SGDLS and CDR2 is YYNGEE in the germline V gene. The CDR3 extends over 12 amino acids. Trimming pared 0 bases from V and 8 bases from J, leaving 5 bases between. The CDR3 here is CASSVDVGELFF. In DNA form, the CDR3 reads TGTGCCAGCAGCGTAGATGTTGGGGAGCTGTTTTTT.

The rearrangement uses TRBV23-1 and TRBJ2-5; 12 bases are shared with TRBD2. TRBV23-1 is reported as an ORF; its role is uncertain. The CDR3 runs 18 residues. V dropped 5 bases and J dropped 5; count of bases not matched to a gene: 15. CDR3 sequence reads: CASSSRGLAGGPRETQYF. CDR3 DNA: TGCGCCAGCAGTTCCCGGGGGCTAGCGGGAGGGCCTCGGGAGACCCAGTACTTC.

The chain recombines TRBV9 with TRBJ1-2; no clear D gene. The ends were cut back, 0 bases at V and 4 bases at J, with 10 bases in the middle. The CDR3 is made up of 14 amino acids. Germline assignment: CDR1 SGDLS and CDR2 YYNGEE. The CDR3 reads CASSVAGMGYGYTF. DNA for the CDR3: TGTGCCAGCAGCGTAGCTGGGATGGGCTATGGCTACACCTTC.

This sequence joins TRBV10-3 and TRBJ2-7; possibly TRBD1 for D (5 bases). From germline, CDR1 is ENHRY and CDR2 SYGVKD. CDR3 length equals 14 residues. Trimming took off 7 bases at V and 2 bases at J, with 15 bases between the two ends. CDR3 DNA sequence: TGTGCCATCACAACAGGTGCCCCCACCTACGAGCAGTACTTC. As protein: CAITTGAPTYEQYF.

This chain uses TRBV3-1 (or the pseudogene TRBV3-2) with TRBJ2-7; TRBD2 matches at 11 bases. The CDR3 extends over 16 amino acids. CDR1 LGHDT and CDR2 YNNKEL come from the germline V gene (reference sequence). V was pared by 3 bases and J by 0 bases, with 4 bases of the junction left unmatched. CDR3 amino acids: CASSHLAGGVSYEQYF. CDR3 sequence (DNA): TGTGCCAGCAGCCACCTAGCGGGGGGCGTCTCCTACGAGCAGTACTTC.

The CDR3 region has the DNA TGCGCCAGCAGCCAAGGAGGCTCCTTCATGAACACTGAAGCTTTCTTT. Amino acids: CASSQGGSFMNTEAFF. The chain recombines TRBV4-1 with TRBJ1-1; no firm D call. Germline V gene data show CDR1 as MGHRA and CDR2 as YSYEKL. This CDR3 is built from 16 residues. V dropped 1 base and J dropped 0 bases, with 12 bases sitting between them.

The chain combines TRBV25-1 with TRBJ2-1; the D is unclear. CDR1 and CDR2 from the germline V gene are MGHDK and SYGVNS. Trimming took 0 bases from V and 6 from J, leaving 3 bases between them. This CDR3 spans 12 amino acids. The DNA for the CDR3 is TGTGCCAGCAGTGAATATAGCAATGAGCAGTTCTTC. It yields the protein CASSEYSNEQFF.

In this sample, this clone turned up once. The chain combines TRBV6-5 with TRBJ2-7; D is unresolved. Trimming cost V 2 bases and J 2 bases, with 7 bases left between them. This CDR3 spans 13 amino acids. Germline V gene data show CDR1 as MNHEY and CDR2 as SVGAGI. CDR3 coding DNA: TGTGCCAGCAGTTACGTGGCAGCCTACGAGCAGTACTTC. It translates to CASSYVAAYEQYF.

As DNA, the CDR3 is TGTGCCAGCAGCCCCCTAGCGGGAGTAGCAGATACGCAGTATTTT. This codes for CASSPLAGVADTQYF. The V call is TRBV11-2, the J call TRBJ2-3; 10 nucleotides align to TRBD2. In germline, CDR1 is SGHAT, CDR2 FQNNGV. CDR3 length equals 15 residues. V lost 5 bases to trimming and J lost 4 bases; unmatched junction nucleotides: 6.

This clone was recorded only once. The V and J genes are TRBV18 and TRBJ2-7, with D unclear. Trimming pared 3 bases from V and 0 bases from J, leaving 6 bases between. This CDR3 comprises 13 residues. CDR1 and CDR2 from the germline V gene are KGHSH and LQKENI. As DNA, the CDR3 is TGTGCCAGCTCACCGGGTTCCTCCTACGAGCAGTACTTC. Amino acid sequence: CASSPGSSYEQYF.